This T cell receptor (beta chain) was identified during a study of control samples from healthy donors and cancer patients. Sequenced by immunoSEQ multiplex PCR; TCRdb stores in-frame clones only, minus some. Among roughly 100,000 clones, about 80% were seen once, and the ten largest hold about 13%. The CDR3 is 17 amino acids. With V trimmed by 7 bases and J by 0 bases, 12 bases remained unmatched. Per germline, CDR1 SNHLY and CDR2 FYNNEI. The chain links TRBV2 to TRBJ1-5; 7 nucleotides match TRBD1. The specimen was blood. The origin of this receptor is a woman between 45 and 60 years old in good health. The CDR3, as DNA: TGTGCCAGCACAAGCGGGACAGAAGTATATAGCAATCAGCCCCAGCATTTT. It is translated as CASTSGTEVYSNQPQHF.